The clone carrying this T cell receptor (beta chain) was seen a handful of times. Its target is unknown. These data originate in a study of T-cell reconstitution after alpha-beta-depleted transplantation in children. Study observations and caveats: Newly produced T cells mostly accounted for T-cell counts and diversity one year post-transplant. Some patients showed high day-60 TCRbeta diversity, which derived from surviving recipient T cells and thymic progenitors.

The CDR3 is 16 amino acids. Trimming removed 4 bases from V and 2 bases from J, with 17 bases in between. Preparation of the TCRbeta library involved a method that used unique molecular identifiers. Via MiXCR, TCRdb re-called the PCR reads, giving one row per CDR3 protein. The sample has 670,000 or so distinct CDR3 sequences; around 13% are singletons. This TCR derives from a girl aged 2 to 10 with congenital amegakaryocytic thrombocytopenia, due to receive a stem cell transplant. The genes are TRBV12-3 or TRBV12-4 and TRBJ1-1; a weak D match, TRBD1 (5 bases). Sequenced material: PBMCs, taken before TCRalphabeta/CD19-depleted stem cell transplant. The CDR3 spells CASSSSPTERNTEAFF. CDR3 sequence (DNA): TGTGCCAGCAGTTCTTCCCCGACAGAACGAAACACTGAAGCTTTCTTT.